This TCR beta chain was captured in a study of blood T cell repertoires in COVID-19. The method was immunoSEQ multiplex PCR; TCRdb's version includes in-frame clones alone and lacks a portion of them. This table holds about 390,000 clones, approximately 87% found once. Clinical history reported by participants formed the basis on which cohorts were assigned. With V trimmed by 1 base and J by 6 bases, 3 bases remained unmatched. The CDR3 is made up of 13 amino acids. CDR1 and CDR2 from the germline V gene are SGHAT and FQNNGV. Specimen: PBMCs or T cells enriched from blood (not recorded which). This sequence was found in a woman aged 45-65 years who had recovered from COVID-19. The rearrangement joins TRBV11-2 to TRBJ2-7; 7 bases are a match to TRBD2. As DNA, the CDR3 is TGTGCCAGCAGCTTAGGCTGGGGGGGCGAGCAGTACTTC. It specifies CASSLGWGGEQYF.